There are many counts of the clone carrying this T cell receptor (beta chain). Germline V CDR1 and CDR2: DFQATT, SNEGSKA (reference sequence). This CDR3 is built from 13 residues. V was shortened by 4 bases and J by 0 bases, with 7 bases between the two germline ends. Hyperthyroidism was newly diagnosed in patients aged 18 to 65 (duration under 2 months). Patients with uncontrolled infections, other autoimmune diseases, pregnancy or lactation were excluded. It was less than 13 ml of fresh peripheral blood that supplied the PBMCs. The sample originates from a study of T cells in Graves' hyperthyroidism and ophthalmopathy. The TCR beta CDR3 regions underwent amplification using RNA transcripts as the source. HTBI primers were the set used in a first-round RT-PCR of the TCR CDR3. From the multiplex PCR reads, TCRdb called clonotypes with MiXCR, one entry per CDR3 protein. The top ten hold around 9.2% of the sample, which has about 360,000 distinct CDR3 sequences, under 15% seen once.

This rearrangement joins TRBV20-1 to TRBJ1-3; perhaps TRBD1 as D (5 bases). The source of this sequence is a woman aged 18-30 years with Graves' hyperthyroidism. What was sequenced was blood. CDR3 coding DNA: TGCAGTGCTAAGACAGCCTCTGGAAACACCATATATTTT. It is translated as CSAKTASGNTIYF.